The 19 T cell receptor beta chains below all came from one sample that was sequenced in a study of cytomegalovirus exposure and HLA in healthy donors. In the PCR, 60 Vbeta and 13 Jbeta primers were used. Only in-frame clones appear in the TCRdb table, and some are missing; sequencing was by immunoSEQ multiplex PCR. The sample records 250,000 to 350,000 clones, 86% being singletons. The sample consisted of PBMCs. Receptors originate from a man between 35 and 55 years old in good health and CMV-seropositive.

This chain links TRBV9 with TRBJ2-7; weak D call: TRBD2 (5 bases). The V gene's germline CDR1 is SGDLS and CDR2 YYNGEE. V dropped 0 bases and J dropped 3 bases, with 13 bases sitting between them. This CDR3 is built from 15 residues. The CDR3 reads CASSVGKTDYYEQYF. The CDR3 bases are TGTGCCAGCAGCGTAGGGAAAACCGACTACTACGAGCAGTACTTC.

This clone showed up just once. The chain links TRBV10-3 to TRBJ1-2, with 7 bases fitting TRBD1. V dropped 2 bases and J dropped 1; count of bases not matched to a gene: 7. Germline values: CDR1 ENHRY, CDR2 SYGVKD. This CDR3 spans 16 amino acids. The CDR3 reads CAISEPGTVINYGYTF. The CDR3 DNA reads TGTGCCATCAGTGAGCCCGGGACAGTGATTAACTATGGCTACACCTTC.

The rearrangement joins TRBV19 to TRBJ2-1; D unclear. Trimming removed 3 bases at V and 3 bases at J, with 9 bases between. Germline loops: CDR1 LNHDA, CDR2 SQIVND (reference sequence). The CDR3 spans 14 residues. DNA of the CDR3: TGTGCCAGTAGTATGGCAGTTCGCTACAATGAGCAGTTCTTC. As protein: CASSMAVRYNEQFF. The full variable domain, completed using reference TRBV19 and TRBJ2-1, is DGGITQSPKYLFRKEGQNVTLSCEQNLNHDAMYWYRQDPGQGLRLIYYSQIVNDFQKGDIAEGYSVSREKKESFPLTVTSAQKNPTAFYLCASSMAVRYNEQFFGPGTRLTVL.

CDR3 in DNA: TGTGCCAGCAGCTTAGGGGAGGGGACAGAGCAGTACTTC. Protein sequence: CASSLGEGTEQYF. The genes are TRBV11-2 and TRBJ2-7, with D tentatively TRBD2 (7 bases). The CDR3 loop spans 13 amino acids. CDR1 and CDR2 (germline): SGHAT, FQNNGV. The ends were cut back, 1 base at V and 7 bases at J, with 11 bases in the middle.

The chain links TRBV27 to TRBJ1-4; 7 bases are shared with TRBD1. The CDR3 has 16 residues. V lost 1 base and J lost 3; bases outside the gene matches: 5. CDR1 and CDR2 from the germline V gene are MNHEY and SMNVEV (reference sequence). In DNA, the CDR3 is TGTGCCAGCAGTTTATTAGCGACAGGGCCTAATGAAAAACTGTTTTTT. This gives the protein CASSLLATGPNEKLFF.

The chain links TRBV20-1 to TRBJ2-5; D is ambiguous. Trimming took off 6 bases at V and 2 bases at J, with 7 bases between the two ends. Germline-derived CDR1 and CDR2 are DFQATT and SNEGSKA (reference sequence). This CDR3 has 11 amino acids. CDR3 in DNA: TGCAGTGCCCCAATTCAAGAGACCCAGTACTTC. Translating gives CSAPIQETQYF.

V gene TRBV6-6 combines with J gene TRBJ2-7, with a weak D call TRBD2 (5 bases). Looked up from germline, CDR1 is MNHNY and CDR2 is SVGAGI (reference sequence). The CDR3 has 14 residues. Trimming pared 6 bases from V and 3 bases from J, leaving 15 bases between. The CDR3 DNA is TGTGCCAGCAGCCCTTCCGGGATCGACTACGAGCAGTACTTC. This translates into CASSPSGIDYEQYF.

V and J are TRBV9 and TRBJ2-5, with 7 bases fitting TRBD1. The end of the DNA aligns better with TRBJ2-7, so the J call may be wrong. CDR3 length: 14 amino acids. Germline V CDR1 and CDR2: SGDLS, YYNGEE. The CDR3 protein is CASSVGQGPYEQYF. CDR3 nucleotide sequence: TGTGCCAGCAGCGTAGGACAGGGACCCTACGAGCAGTACTTC.

The genes are TRBV6-1 and TRBJ1-2; possible D gene TRBD1, 5 bases. V was clipped by 7 bases and J by 0 bases, with 9 bases between them. The CDR3 is 13 residues long. Germline assignment: CDR1 MNHNS and CDR2 SASEGT. This CDR3 is CASIRGSNYGYTF. CDR3 sequence (DNA): TGTGCCAGCATAAGGGGATCTAACTATGGCTACACCTTC.

V usage is TRBV4-1 and J usage is TRBJ2-7; TRBD1 is a possible D gene (6 bases). The germline V and J ends were trimmed by 0 bases and 5 bases, with 17 bases remaining between them. The CDR3 is 16 residues long. Germline loops: CDR1 MGHRA, CDR2 YSYEKL. Here the CDR3 DNA reads TGCGCCAGCAGCCAAGAGGGTGGGACACTCAACCACGAGCAGTACTTC. It specifies CASSQEGGTLNHEQYF.

With respect to this clone: One junction end does not reproduce the germline sequence, and a read error may be involved. The chain combines TRBV5-6 with TRBJ2-7; 8 bases are a match to TRBD1. CDR1 SGHDT and CDR2 YYEEEE come from the germline V gene. This CDR3 is built from 14 residues. The CDR3 DNA sequence: TGTGCCAGCAGTTTGGACAGGGCGGTCTACGAGCAGTACTTC. Translating it yields CASSLDRAVYEQYF.

This chain uses TRBV7-3 with TRBJ2-3, with 10 bases lining up with TRBD2. In germline, CDR1 is SGHTA, CDR2 FQGTGA. V lost 3 bases to trimming and J lost 1 base; unmatched junction nucleotides: 7. The CDR3 spans 17 residues. The CDR3 reads CASSFPSGTSGTDTQYF. In DNA form, the CDR3 reads TGTGCCAGCAGCTTTCCTTCCGGGACTAGCGGCACAGATACGCAGTATTTT. The entire variable domain, with the rest obtained from reference TRBV7-3 and TRBJ2-3, is as follows: GAGVSQTPSNKVTEKGKYVELRCDPISGHTALYWYRQSLGQGPEFLIYFQGTGAADDSGLPNDRFFAVRPEGSVSTLKIQRTERGDSAVYLCASSFPSGTSGTDTQYFGPGTRLTVL.

The chain links TRBV10-3 to TRBJ2-1, with TRBD2 identical over 11 bases. J gave up 7 bases and V 7 bases, and 3 bases lay outside the gene matches. The CDR3 has 13 amino acids. Germline loops: CDR1 ENHRY, CDR2 SYGVKD. CDR3 DNA sequence: TGTGCCATCAAGGCTAGCGGGAGGAATGAGCAGTTCTTC. Translating it yields CAIKASGRNEQFF.

The chain has TRBV2 and TRBJ2-1; TRBD2 matches 7 bases. The CDR3 spans 14 residues. The germline V gene has CDR1 SNHLY and CDR2 FYNNEI. Trimming removed 7 bases from V and 1 base from J; junction bases left unmatched: 4. CDR3 coding DNA: TGTGCCAGCACGGGGACTACATCCTACAATGAGCAGTTCTTC. As protein: CASTGTTSYNEQFF.

The chain couples TRBV28 to TRBJ1-5; 10 nucleotides line up with TRBD1. The CDR3 loop spans 15 amino acids. CDR1 MDHEN and CDR2 SYDVKM come from the germline V gene. Germline trimming cut 5 bases from V and 7 bases from J; bases unmatched to any gene: 8. The CDR3 region is CASSLPGDRGQPQHF. The CDR3, as DNA: TGTGCCAGCAGTCTCCCGGGGGACAGGGGCCAGCCCCAGCATTTT.

The CDR3 DNA follows: TGTGCCAGCAGCGCCGCACTAGCGGACGAAGCCTACGAGCAGTACTTC. It yields the protein CASSAALADEAYEQYF. The J gene is TRBJ2-7, the V gene TRBV7-9, with 8 bases aligning to TRBD2. This CDR3 region has 16 residues. Germline V lookup: CDR1 SEHNR, CDR2 FQNEAQ (reference sequence). The ends lost 5 bases at V and 2 bases at J; junction bases unmatched: 11.

The CDR3, as DNA: TGTGCCAGCAGCTTAGCGGAGGTTACTAGCACAGATACGCAGTATTTT. Translated: CASSLAEVTSTDTQYF. The chain carries TRBV7-9 and TRBJ2-3, with D tentatively TRBD2 (5 bases). The CDR3 consists of 16 residues. Germline CDR1 and CDR2: SEHNR and FQNEAQ (reference sequence). Deletions cut 0 bases from V and 0 bases from J, with 10 bases between.

The rearrangement uses TRBV19 and TRBJ1-2; 9 nucleotides agree with TRBD1. V trimming: 7 bases; J trimming: 4 bases; junction bases outside the gene matches: 16. The CDR3 spans 17 residues. CDR1 is LNHDA and CDR2 is SQIVND in the germline V gene (reference sequence). This chain's CDR3 is CASTIGQGRVGAYGYTF. The CDR3 nucleotides are TGTGCCAGTACCATCGGACAGGGGAGGGTTGGGGCCTATGGCTACACCTTC.

The chain couples TRBV19 to TRBJ2-7; no clear D. This CDR3 comprises 14 residues. Germline lookup yields CDR1 LNHDA and CDR2 SQIVND (reference sequence). V was shortened by 2 bases and J by 1 base, with 9 bases between the two germline ends. CDR3 sequence reads: CASSITPGSYEQYF. The CDR3 nucleotides are TGTGCCAGTAGTATAACCCCGGGTTCCTACGAGCAGTACTTC.